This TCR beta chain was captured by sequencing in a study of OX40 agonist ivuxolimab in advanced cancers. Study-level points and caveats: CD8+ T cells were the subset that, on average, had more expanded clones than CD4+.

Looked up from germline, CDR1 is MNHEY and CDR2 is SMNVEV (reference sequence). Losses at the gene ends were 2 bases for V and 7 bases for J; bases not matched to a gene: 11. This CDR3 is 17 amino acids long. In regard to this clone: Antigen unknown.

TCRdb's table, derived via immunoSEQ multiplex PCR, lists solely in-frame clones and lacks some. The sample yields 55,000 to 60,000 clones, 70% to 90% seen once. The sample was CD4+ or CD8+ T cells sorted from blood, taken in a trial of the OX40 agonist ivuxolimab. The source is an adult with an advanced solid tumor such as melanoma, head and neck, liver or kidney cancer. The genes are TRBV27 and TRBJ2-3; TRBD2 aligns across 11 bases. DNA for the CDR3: TGTGCCAGCAGTTTACTTGGGACTAGCGGCGTCAGAAATACGCAGTATTTT. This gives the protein CASSLLGTSGVRNTQYF.